The TCR beta chain described here comes from a study of T cell repertoires in cytomegalovirus infection. Study details: Both CMV infection and a matching HLA type were indicated by public TCR beta signatures.

This clonotype appeared a few times. The antigen is unknown. TCRdb reprocessed the reads via MiXCR and lists one record per CDR3 protein. The sample yields about 83,000 distinct CDR3 sequences, 29% seen once. Study-wide results and caveats: Identification of carriers of CMV plus the relevant HLA was achieved through cumulative public TCR beta family frequency. The ex vivo response was dominated by HLA-C-restricted CMV-specific TCR beta clonotypes.

Germline V gene lookup returns CDR1 LNHDA and CDR2 SQIVND (reference sequence). The CDR3 spans 12 residues. The germline V and J ends were trimmed by 5 bases and 4 bases, with 8 bases remaining between them. The rearrangement joins TRBV19 to TRBJ1-1; D not certain. Sequenced material: CD8+ T cells from cultured PBMCs, taken from culture after CMV antigen stimulation. This clonotype originated in a human donor in good health (CMV status not recorded). Some clones in this sample may be carry-over from other donors' samples. The CDR3 is CASSSGITEAFF. The CDR3 DNA sequence: TGTGCCAGTAGTTCTGGGATCACTGAAGCTTTCTTT.